Listed below are T cell receptor beta chains from one sample, sequenced in a study of cytomegalovirus exposure and HLA in healthy donors. Sequenced by immunoSEQ multiplex PCR; TCRdb stores in-frame clones only, minus some. The table records over 75,000 clones, about two thirds of them present only once. The sample was PBMCs. Receptor source: a human donor in good health. The conserved cysteine and the conserved F or W are not part of the CDR3 here. D genes are given only for firm matches. Only some rows state a clone size, as once, few, many or a class for expanded clones.

17	TRBD1	NA	TRBJ2-2	TRBV5-5	ASSVVRGQGESETGELF
14	NA	NA	TRBJ1-5	TRBV2	ASRRLSGQLNQPQH
11	NA	NA	TRBJ1-2	TRBV7-2	ASISPGNYGYT
13	NA	few	TRBJ1-1	TRBV18	ASSPQAGGRTEAF
11	NA	NA	TRBJ1-6	TRBV18	ASSPTENSPLH
11	TRBD1	NA	TRBJ1-1	TRBV7-9	ASSRDRATEAF
13	NA	NA	TRBJ2-1	TRBV5-5	ASSLRGDSYNEQF
11	TRBD1	few	TRBJ1-2	TRBV5-5	ASSATGDYGYT
12	TRBD1	NA	NA	TRBV15	ATSRQGQGYEQY
12	NA	NA	TRBJ2-2	TRBV7-3	ASRGTETAGELF
14	TRBD2	few	TRBJ2-7	TRBV5-1	ASSLVGTSGSYEQY
10	NA	NA	TRBJ1-4	TRBV7-9	ASSTYNEKLF
12	TRBD1	NA	TRBJ1-1	TRBV7-9	ASSQSGQYTEAF
10	NA	NA	TRBJ2-7	TRBV2	ASSKGAYEQY
13	TRBD1	NA	TRBJ2-1	TRBV7-9	ASSPSGTGINEQF
13	NA	NA	TRBJ1-6	TRBV2	ASSEYGSYNSPLH